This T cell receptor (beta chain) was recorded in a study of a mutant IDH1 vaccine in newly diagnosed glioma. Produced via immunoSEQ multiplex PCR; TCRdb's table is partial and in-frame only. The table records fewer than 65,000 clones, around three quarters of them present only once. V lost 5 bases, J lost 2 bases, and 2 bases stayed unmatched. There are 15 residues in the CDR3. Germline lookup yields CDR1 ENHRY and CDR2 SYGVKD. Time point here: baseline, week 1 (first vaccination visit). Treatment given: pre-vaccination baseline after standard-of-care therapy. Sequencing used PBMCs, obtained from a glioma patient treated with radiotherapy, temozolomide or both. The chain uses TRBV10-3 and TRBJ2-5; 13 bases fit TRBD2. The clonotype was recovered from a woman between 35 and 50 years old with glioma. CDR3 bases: TGTGCCATCAGTCGACTAGCGGGGGGACAAGAGACCCAGTACTTC. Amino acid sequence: CAISRLAGGQETQYF.